The 9 T cell receptor beta chains below come from one sample, sequenced in a study of blood T cell repertoires in COVID-19 (dated by TCRdb to 2020 to 2021). Receptor amplification or capture employed the immunoSEQ multiplex PCR assay. This immuneACCESS table, as held by TCRdb, lists in-frame sequences with V and J called but not all clones. Of the missing ones, under half trace to an unresolved V gene in checked studies; the others have no known cause. The sample table shows 150,000 to 200,000 clones, and 65% to 85% are seen once. Together, the top ten hold more than 5% of the sample. The specimen was peripheral blood. The receptors were gathered from a woman aged 30 to 39 with acute or convalescent COVID-19.

The chain joins TRBV4-3 to TRBJ2-4, with D possibly TRBD2 on 5 matching bases. This CDR3 region has 15 residues. Germline lookup yields CDR1 LGHNA and CDR2 YSLEER. Trimming pared 5 bases from V and 1 base from J, leaving 12 bases between. The CDR3 coding sequence is TGCGCCAGCAGCGTGGGAGTGTCCGCCAAAAACATTCAGTACTTC. It codes for CASSVGVSAKNIQYF.

This clone was seen just once. The rearrangement links TRBV27 to TRBJ2-1; 7 nucleotides agree with TRBD1. The germline CDR1 and CDR2 sequences are MNHEY and SMNVEV (reference sequence). The J segment lost 7 bases and the V segment lost 5 bases, leaving 11 bases of the junction unmatched. This CDR3 is 15 amino acids long. CDR3 nucleotide sequence: TGTGCCAGCAGTCTCGGCGACTCAGGGGGTAATGAGCAGTTCTTC. Its protein is CASSLGDSGGNEQFF.

This chain links TRBV5-1 with TRBJ2-7; 8 nucleotides line up with TRBD1. Germline loops: CDR1 SGHRS, CDR2 YFSETQ. The CDR3 loop spans 17 amino acids. J gave up 1 base and V 0 bases, and 9 bases lay outside the gene matches. The CDR3 DNA sequence: TGCGCCAGCAGCTTGGATACCTGGGACAGGAGGTCCTACGAGCAGTACTTC. The encoded protein is CASSLDTWDRRSYEQYF.

This chain joins TRBV2 and TRBJ1-1; 7 bases are shared with TRBD1. V trimming: 3 bases; J trimming: 5 bases; junction bases outside the gene matches: 9. The CDR3 totals 15 residues. Germline V lookup: CDR1 SNHLY, CDR2 FYNNEI. CDR3 loop: CASSEYPQGGTEAFF. The CDR3 nucleotides are TGTGCCAGCAGTGAGTACCCGCAGGGGGGAACTGAAGCTTTCTTT.

The rearrangement links TRBV5-4 to TRBJ2-7, with 10 nucleotides matching TRBD2. Trimming removed 2 bases from V and 3 bases from J; junction bases left unmatched: 2. The length of the CDR3 is 14 residues. Per the germline V gene, CDR1 is SGHNT and CDR2 is YYREEE (reference sequence). The DNA for the CDR3 is TGTGCCAGCAGCTTCGGGACTAGCGACTACGAGCAGTACTTC. It is translated as CASSFGTSDYEQYF.

This chain joins TRBV19 and TRBJ2-3; tentative D call: TRBD1 (5 bases). Trimming cost V 4 bases and J 1 base, with 15 bases left between them. Germline CDR1 LNHDA, CDR2 SQIVND (reference sequence). The CDR3 is made up of 16 amino acids. This CDR3 reads CASSTHLQGGTDTQYF. CDR3 in DNA: TGTGCCAGTAGTACCCATCTCCAGGGCGGCACAGATACGCAGTATTTT.

V usage is TRBV7-8 and J usage is TRBJ2-7; D is perhaps TRBD1 (6 bases). Trimming took 4 bases from V and 10 from J, leaving 14 bases between them. From germline, CDR1 is SGHVS and CDR2 FQNEAQ. The CDR3 extends over 12 amino acids. The DNA for the CDR3 is TGTGCCAGCAGCTCCTCGCCGGACAGACAGTACTTC. Its protein product is CASSSSPDRQYF.

The chain is built from TRBV6-5 and TRBJ1-6; the D is unclear. This CDR3 has 15 amino acids. V lost 5 bases and J 7 bases, leaving 15 bases between the germline ends. Germline V gives CDR1 MNHEY, CDR2 SVGAGI. The CDR3 protein is CASSTEGGRNSPLHF. The CDR3 nucleotides read TGTGCCAGCAGTACCGAGGGAGGGAGAAATTCACCCCTCCACTTT.

CDR3 DNA: TGTGCCAGCAGCTTGCTAAAGTTACAGGGTAACACTGAAGCTTTCTTT. Its translation is CASSLLKLQGNTEAFF. The chain recombines TRBV7-9 with TRBJ1-1, with D possibly TRBD1 on 6 matching bases. Trimming stripped 3 bases from V and 2 bases from J, with 16 bases between. Germline CDR1 and CDR2: SEHNR and FQNEAQ (reference sequence). The CDR3 has 16 residues.